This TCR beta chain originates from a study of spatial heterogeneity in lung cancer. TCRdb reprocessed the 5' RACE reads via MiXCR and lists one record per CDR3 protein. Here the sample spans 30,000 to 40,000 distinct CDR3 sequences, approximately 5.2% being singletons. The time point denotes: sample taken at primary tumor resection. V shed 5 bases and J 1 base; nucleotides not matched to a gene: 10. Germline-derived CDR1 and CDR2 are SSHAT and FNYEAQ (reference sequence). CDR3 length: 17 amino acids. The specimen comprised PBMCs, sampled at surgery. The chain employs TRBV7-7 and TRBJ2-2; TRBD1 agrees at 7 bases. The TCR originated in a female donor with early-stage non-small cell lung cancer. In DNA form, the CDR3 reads TGTGCCAGCAGCCCAGGCCCCAGGACAGGGAACACCGGGGAGCTGTTTTTT. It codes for CASSPGPRTGNTGELFF. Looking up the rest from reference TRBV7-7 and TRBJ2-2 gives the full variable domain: GAGVSQSPRYKVTKRGQDVTLRCDPISSHATLYWYQQALGQGPEFLTYFNYEAQPDKSGLPSDRFSAERPEGSISTLTIQRTEQRDSAMYRCASSPGPRTGNTGELFFGEGSRLTVL.